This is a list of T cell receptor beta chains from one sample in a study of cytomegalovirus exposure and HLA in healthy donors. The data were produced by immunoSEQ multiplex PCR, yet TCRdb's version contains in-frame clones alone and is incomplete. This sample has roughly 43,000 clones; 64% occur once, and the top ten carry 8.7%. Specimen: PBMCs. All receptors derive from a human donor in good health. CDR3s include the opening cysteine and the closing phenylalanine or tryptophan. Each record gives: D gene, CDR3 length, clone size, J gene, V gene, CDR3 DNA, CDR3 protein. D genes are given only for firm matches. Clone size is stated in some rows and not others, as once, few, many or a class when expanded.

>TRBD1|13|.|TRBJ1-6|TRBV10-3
TGTGCCATCAGGGACAGGGTGAATTCACCCCTCCACTTT
CAIRDRVNSPLHF
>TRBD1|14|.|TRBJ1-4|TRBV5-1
TGCGCCAGCAGCCCGGGACAGGGATTTGAAAAACTGTTTTTT
CASSPGQGFEKLFF
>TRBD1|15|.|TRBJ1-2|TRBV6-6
TGCGCCAGCAGTTACTTACAGGGGGCTTCGGATGGCTACACCTTC
CASSYLQGASDGYTF
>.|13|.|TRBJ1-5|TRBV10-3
TGTGCCATCAGTGCTGACAATTATCAGCCCCAGCATTTT
CAISADNYQPQHF
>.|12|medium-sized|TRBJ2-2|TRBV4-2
TGTGCCAGCAGCACAAACACCGGGGAGCTGTTTTTT
CASSTNTGELFF
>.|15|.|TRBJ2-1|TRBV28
TGTGCCAGCAGCGCCCGGCAGGGTCTCTACAATGAGCAGTTCTTC
CASSARQGLYNEQFF
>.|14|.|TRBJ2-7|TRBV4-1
TGCGCCAGCAGCCAAGCGGAGGCTATCTACGAGCAGTACTTC
CASSQAEAIYEQYF
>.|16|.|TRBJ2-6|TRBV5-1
TGCGCCAGCAGCTTGGACACCAACTCTGGGGCCAACGTCCTGACTTTC
CASSLDTNSGANVLTF
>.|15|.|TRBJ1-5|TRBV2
TGTGCCAGCAGTGAAGGCTCCGCCAGGAATCAGCCCCAGCATTTT
CASSEGSARNQPQHF
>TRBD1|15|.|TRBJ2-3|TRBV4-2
TGTGCCAGCAGCCGAACCGGGACAGAAACAGATACGCAGTATTTT
CASSRTGTETDTQYF
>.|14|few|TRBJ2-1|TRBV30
TGTGCCTGGAGTGGACAAGGAACCTACAATGAGCAGTTCTTC
CAWSGQGTYNEQFF
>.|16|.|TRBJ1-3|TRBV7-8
TGTGCCAGCAGCTTAACTCGGGGGGACTCTGGAAACACCATATATTTT
CASSLTRGDSGNTIYF
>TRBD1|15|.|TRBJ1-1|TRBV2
TGTGCCAGCAGGACATTGACAGGGGGCGACACTGAAGCTTTCTTT
CASRTLTGGDTEAFF
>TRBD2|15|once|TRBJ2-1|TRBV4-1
TGCGCCAGCAGCCAAACTAGCGGGGGTTACAATGAGCAGTTCTTC
CASSQTSGGYNEQFF
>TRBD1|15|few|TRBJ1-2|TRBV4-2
TGTGCCAGCAGCTCTCCTTCAGGGGGCGCCGATGGCTACACCTTC
CASSSPSGGADGYTF
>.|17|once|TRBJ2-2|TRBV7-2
TGTGCCAGCAGCCCACCCCGGGCGGGCAGGGAGGTTGGGGAGCTGTTTTTT
CASSPPRAGREVGELFF
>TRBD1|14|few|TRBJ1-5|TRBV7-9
TGTGCCAGCAGCGGCAACAACAGGGGGCAGCCCCAGCATTTT
CASSGNNRGQPQHF
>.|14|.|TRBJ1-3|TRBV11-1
TGTGCCAGCAGCCGTGAGAGGCCTGGAAACACCATATATTTT
CASSRERPGNTIYF
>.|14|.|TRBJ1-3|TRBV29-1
TGCAGCGTTGAAAAGTCTGGGGGCAGAGACACCATATATTTT
CSVEKSGGRDTIYF
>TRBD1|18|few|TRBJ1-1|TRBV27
TGTGCCAGCAGTCGTCGCGTAACAGGGGCCTCCATGAACACTGAAGCTTTCTTT
CASSRRVTGASMNTEAFF
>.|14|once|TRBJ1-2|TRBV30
TGTGCCTGGAGTGCATTATCAGGGGACTATGGCTACACCTTC
CAWSALSGDYGYTF
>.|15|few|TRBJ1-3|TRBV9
TGTGCCAGCAGCGTAGGTGGAGCTGAAGGAAACACCATATATTTT
CASSVGGAEGNTIYF
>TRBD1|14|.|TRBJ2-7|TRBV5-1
TGCGCCAGCAGTCCGAGACAGGGATTCCACGAGCAGTACTTC
CASSPRQGFHEQYF
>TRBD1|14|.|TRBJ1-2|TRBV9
TGTGCCAGCAGCATAAGGGACAGTGCGTATGGCTACACCTTC
CASSIRDSAYGYTF
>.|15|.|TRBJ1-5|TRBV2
TGTGCCAGCACCGCAGACTTCGGGGTAAATCAGCCCCAGCATTTT
CASTADFGVNQPQHF
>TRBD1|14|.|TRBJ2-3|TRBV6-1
TGTGCCAGCATGGCGGACAGGGGGCCAGATACGCAGTATTTT
CASMADRGPDTQYF
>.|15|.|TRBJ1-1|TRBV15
TGTGCCACCAGCAGAGACAGGGCCGTTTACACTGAAGCTTTCTTT
CATSRDRAVYTEAFF
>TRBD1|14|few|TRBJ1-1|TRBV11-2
TGTGCCAGCCGGTTGGACAGGATGAACACTGAAGCTTTCTTT
CASRLDRMNTEAFF
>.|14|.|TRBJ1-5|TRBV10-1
TGCGCCAGCAGTTCTGTCCGGGCAGGACAAAGTCAGCATTTT
CASSSVRAGQSQHF
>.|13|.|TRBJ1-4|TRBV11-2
TGTGCCAGCAGCCGTGGGACAAGTGAAAAACTGTTTTTT
CASSRGTSEKLFF
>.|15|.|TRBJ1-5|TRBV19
TGTGCCAGTAGTATCACCCTCTATAGCAATCAGCCCCAGCATTTT
CASSITLYSNQPQHF
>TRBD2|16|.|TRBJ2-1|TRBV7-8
TGTGCCAGCAGCACGAGCGGGGGCCGCTCCTACAATGAGCAGTTCTTC
CASSTSGGRSYNEQFF
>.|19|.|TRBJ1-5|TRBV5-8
TGTGCCAGCAGCTTGGAGTTATGGGATGTAGGCAGGGGCAATCAGCCCCAGCATTTT
CASSLELWDVGRGNQPQHF
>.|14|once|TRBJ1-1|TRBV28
TGTGCCAGCAGTTTCGGGTTTCAGAACACTGAAGCTTTCTTT
CASSFGFQNTEAFF
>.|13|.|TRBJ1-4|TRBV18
TGTGCCAGCTCTGGTCAGGGAAATGAAAAACTGTTTTTT
CASSGQGNEKLFF
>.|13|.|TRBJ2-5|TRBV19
TGTGCCAGTAGTACATACCTACAAGAGACCCAGTACTTC
CASSTYLQETQYF
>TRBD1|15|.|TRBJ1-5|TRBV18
TGTGCCAGCTCCCTCGAACAGGGGGCGCATCAGCCCCAGCATTTT
CASSLEQGAHQPQHF
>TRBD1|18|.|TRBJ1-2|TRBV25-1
TGTGCCAGCAGTGAATACGGGCCAGGGGGCTATTTTAACTATGGCTACACCTTC
CASSEYGPGGYFNYGYTF
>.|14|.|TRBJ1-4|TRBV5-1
TGCGCCAGCAGCACACAGGGTCTAAGGGAAAAACTGTTTTTT
CASSTQGLREKLFF
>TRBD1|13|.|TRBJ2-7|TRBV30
TGTGCCTGGAATGGGACAGGGCCCTACGAGCAGTACTTC
CAWNGTGPYEQYF
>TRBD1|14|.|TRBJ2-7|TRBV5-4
TGTGCCAGCAGCCCCGGACAGGGAAGTGTCGAGCAGTACTTC
CASSPGQGSVEQYF
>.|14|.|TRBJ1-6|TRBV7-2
TGTGCCAGCAGCTCTACCTTGGTGGATTCACCCCTCCACTTT
CASSSTLVDSPLHF